This T cell receptor beta chain was obtained from a study of blood T cell repertoires in COVID-19. For the study at large: Nucleic acid was either cDNA or gDNA, and it came from T cells, B-cell-depleted T cells, or PBMCs.

Sequencing used immunoSEQ multiplex PCR; TCRdb keeps in-frame clones, though not all of them. This table has approximately 120,000 clones, around 90% appearing once. The CDR3 is 14 amino acids. The germline CDR1 and CDR2 sequences are SEHNR and FQNEAQ (reference sequence). After removal of 4 bases from V and 4 bases from J, the junction contained 2 bases not matched to a gene. Points on this clone: This sample includes further DNA sequences coding for the same CDR3.

What was sequenced was peripheral blood. The source is a man between 50 and 59 years old with COVID-19, enrolled during active disease. The chain is built from TRBV7-9 and TRBJ1-5, with 9 bases aligning to TRBD1. This CDR3 reads CASSSGQGNQPQHF. The CDR3 coding sequence is TGTGCCAGCAGCTCGGGACAGGGAAATCAGCCCCAGCATTTT.